A selection of T cell receptor beta chains follows, all from one sample in a study of blood T cells in healthy people across ages. Each CDR3 protein gets one entry after TCRdb re-called the 5' RACE reads with MiXCR. The top ten clones hold around 0.75% of a sample with roughly 1 million distinct CDR3 sequences, under 30% of them seen once. This same sample was also taken into another study, of T cells of mothers and their children.

Input material: blood. The source of these receptors is a girl under 10 years old in good health. Each CDR3 is given with its conserved first and last residue. Some rows have no size entry. The others give once, few or many, or a class for an expanded clone.

V gene: TRBV10-3; J gene: TRBJ2-1; clone size: NA; CDR3 protein: CAISDGGPYNEQFF
V gene: TRBV28; J gene: NA; clone size: few; CDR3 protein: CASSPKQRGLAGESSEQFF
V gene: TRBV9; J gene: TRBJ2-5; clone size: NA; CDR3 protein: CASNGQGAVGETQYF
V gene: TRBV5-5; J gene: TRBJ2-1; clone size: NA; CDR3 protein: CASSLVRVPYNEQFF
V gene: TRBV11-2; J gene: TRBJ2-3; clone size: NA; CDR3 protein: CASSSFLAGATDTQYF
V gene: TRBV12-3/TRBV12-4; J gene: TRBJ2-7; clone size: NA; CDR3 protein: CASSLLFGNEQYF
V gene: TRBV9; J gene: TRBJ1-6; clone size: few; CDR3 protein: CASSDGNSPLHF
V gene: TRBV5-1; J gene: TRBJ2-2; clone size: few; CDR3 protein: CASSLGASGYTGELFF
V gene: TRBV27; J gene: TRBJ2-1; clone size: NA; CDR3 protein: CASGPGPYNEQFF
V gene: TRBV20-1; J gene: TRBJ2-3; clone size: NA; CDR3 protein: CSASRSGGDTQYF
V gene: TRBV7-2; J gene: TRBJ2-3; clone size: NA; CDR3 protein: CASSLTSGSTTDTQYF
V gene: TRBV5-1; J gene: TRBJ2-5; clone size: NA; CDR3 protein: CASSLGRLAGATTETQYF
V gene: TRBV5-1; J gene: NA; clone size: NA; CDR3 protein: CASREQAPYEQYF
V gene: TRBV19; J gene: TRBJ2-1; clone size: NA; CDR3 protein: CASSIEGTGYNEQFF
V gene: TRBV12-3/TRBV12-4; J gene: TRBJ2-1; clone size: NA; CDR3 protein: CASSFGLAGGRVYNEQFF
V gene: TRBV20-1; J gene: TRBJ2-1; clone size: NA; CDR3 protein: CSARRGQLYNEQFF
V gene: TRBV29-1; J gene: TRBJ2-3; clone size: NA; CDR3 protein: CSVKGQHTDTQYF
V gene: TRBV7-9; J gene: TRBJ2-5; clone size: NA; CDR3 protein: CASSSQTGGETQYF
V gene: TRBV29-1; J gene: TRBJ2-5; clone size: NA; CDR3 protein: CSVDRAGQETQYF
V gene: TRBV7-9; J gene: TRBJ1-2; clone size: NA; CDR3 protein: CASSGSALRGLEDGYTF
V gene: TRBV6-1; J gene: TRBJ2-3; clone size: once; CDR3 protein: CASRQGPDTQYF
V gene: TRBV29-1; J gene: TRBJ2-5; clone size: NA; CDR3 protein: CSVAAPAQETQYF
V gene: TRBV5-5; J gene: TRBJ2-1; clone size: many; CDR3 protein: CASSLGQGEVFEQFF
V gene: TRBV7-3; J gene: TRBJ2-5; clone size: NA; CDR3 protein: CASNLTSGAGQETQYF
V gene: TRBV29-1; J gene: TRBJ2-1; clone size: NA; CDR3 protein: CSVEAILAGETYNEQFF
V gene: TRBV7-2; J gene: TRBJ1-4; clone size: few; CDR3 protein: CASSLDGGGYEKLFF
V gene: TRBV6-5; J gene: TRBJ2-5; clone size: few; CDR3 protein: CASSYGGGGTLQETQYF
V gene: TRBV28; J gene: TRBJ2-2; clone size: few; CDR3 protein: CASRGRSRTGELFF
V gene: TRBV11-3; J gene: TRBJ2-7; clone size: NA; CDR3 protein: CASSLIPGRYNHEQYF
V gene: TRBV29-1; J gene: TRBJ2-4; clone size: NA; CDR3 protein: CSVVGQAKNIQYF
V gene: TRBV12-3/TRBV12-4; J gene: TRBJ2-7; clone size: few; CDR3 protein: CVSSLGFDWGQRDEQYF